Listed below are T cell receptor beta chains from one sample, sequenced in a study of PD-L1 blockade in urothelial cancer. Some clones are missing from TCRdb's copy, which holds only in-frame ones; the method was immunoSEQ multiplex PCR. The sample lists 60,000 to 80,000 clones, about 90% occurring once. The sequences come from PBMCs, collected around atezolizumab (anti-PD-L1) treatment. Receptors originate from a man aged 60 to 75 with urothelial cancer. Each CDR3 is given with its conserved first and last residue. The D gene is left open where the match is weak. Clone size appears in some rows only: once, few, many, or a class for an expanded clone.

TRBV19	.	TRBJ2-2	TRBD1	TGTGCCAGTAGTACCCAGGGGGACACCGGGGAGCTGTTTTTT	CASSTQGDTGELFF
TRBV6-5	.	TRBJ2-2	.	TGTGCCAGCAGTTCATGGGGAGTCACCGGGGAGCTGTTTTTT	CASSSWGVTGELFF
TRBV19	few	TRBJ1-1	.	TGTGCCAGTAGTATTCCGACAGAGTCCACTGAAGCTTTCTTT	CASSIPTESTEAFF
TRBV7-9	.	TRBJ1-1	TRBD1	TGTGCCAGCAGGGTGCAGGGGGTGGCTTTCTTT	CASRVQGVAFF
TRBV27	.	TRBJ2-6	.	TGTGCCAGCAGTTCTCCAATAAGGAGGGGGGCCAACGTCCTGACTTTC	CASSSPIRRGANVLTF
TRBV30	.	TRBJ2-7	TRBD2	TGTGCCTGGACAAAACCGGGACTAGCGACGACATTAGGGTACGAGCAGTACTTC	CAWTKPGLATTLGYEQYF
TRBV19	.	TRBJ1-3	.	TGTGCCAGTAGTATCGTAAGTGCCGGAGGGATGGCGAACACCATATATTTT	CASSIVSAGGMANTIYF
TRBV6-6	.	TRBJ1-5	.	TGTGCCAGCACCCCCAGGACAGTTAGCAATCAGCCCCAGCATTTT	CASTPRTVSNQPQHF
TRBV19	.	TRBJ2-1	.	TGTGCCAGTGCCCCCCGCGTTGTTGTCTCCTACAATGAGCAGTTCTTC	CASAPRVVVSYNEQFF
TRBV13	.	TRBJ2-3	TRBD2	TGTGCCAGCAGCCGAACGGGACTAGCGGGGGGAGATACGCAGTATTTT	CASSRTGLAGGDTQYF
TRBV28	.	TRBJ1-2	TRBD1	TGTGCCAGCAGTCCACAGGGGGCGTATGGCTACACCTTC	CASSPQGAYGYTF
TRBV19	.	TRBJ2-1	.	TGTGCCAGTAGTACGGGACTGGGCTCCTACAATGAGCAGTTCTTC	CASSTGLGSYNEQFF
TRBV5-1	.	TRBJ2-2	.	TGCGCCAGCAGCCTTATGACAGGAAGATCCACCGGGGAGCTGTTTTTT	CASSLMTGRSTGELFF
TRBV9	.	TRBJ1-6	.	TGTGCCAGCAGCACGCGGACGGAGGGAGGGCCCCTCCACTTT	CASSTRTEGGPLHF
TRBV28	few	TRBJ2-7	.	TGTGCCAGCAGTTTGTATAGAACCTACGAGCAGTACTTC	CASSLYRTYEQYF
TRBV7-9	.	TRBJ2-5	TRBD2	TGTGCCAGCAGCTTCTTGTCGGGAGGGGGAGAGACCCAGTACTTC	CASSFLSGGGETQYF
TRBV4-2	.	TRBJ1-3	.	TGTGCCAGCAGCCAAGATCGGGGGTCTTGGGCTGGAAACACCATATATTTT	CASSQDRGSWAGNTIYF
TRBV19	few	TRBJ2-3	.	TGTGCCAGTAGTATAGAACAGGGAGATACGCAGTATTTT	CASSIEQGDTQYF
TRBV19	.	TRBJ2-7	.	TGTGCCAGTAGTAAGGAGGGTCGGTACGAGCAGTACTTC	CASSKEGRYEQYF
TRBV12-5	.	TRBJ2-1	TRBD1	TGTGCTAGTGGTTGGTCCCCAAGCCAGGGGGTCTACAATGAGCAGTTCTTC	CASGWSPSQGVYNEQFF
TRBV19	.	TRBJ1-5	TRBD1	TGTGCCAGTACCGGCCAGGGGGCCGCTCATCAGCCCCAGCATTTT	CASTGQGAAHQPQHF
TRBV29-1	.	TRBJ2-5	TRBD2	TGCAGCGTTGAAGCGGGGGGGGAAGAGACCCAGTACTTC	CSVEAGGEETQYF
TRBV7-7	.	TRBJ2-5	.	TGTGCTAGCAGTCCTTCCGGGAAGCAAGAGACCCAGTACTTC	CASSPSGKQETQYF
TRBV7-3	.	TRBJ2-7	.	TGTGCCAGCAGCTTGGCGGCAAGCTCCTACGAGCAGTACTTC	CASSLAASSYEQYF
TRBV29-1	.	TRBJ2-7	.	TGCAGCGTTGAAGGGGGGAGGGAGCAGTACTTC	CSVEGGREQYF
TRBV4-1	.	TRBJ2-3	.	TGCGCCAGCAGCCAAGAGTTTGGGGCCGACACAGATACGCAGTATTTT	CASSQEFGADTDTQYF
TRBV7-9	.	TRBJ1-1	.	TGTGCCAGCAGCTTAATTTTAGAGTCGGAAGCTTTCTTT	CASSLILESEAFF
TRBV15	.	TRBJ1-6	TRBD1	TGTGCCACCAGCAGATACAGGACAGGGTCTAGTTCACCCCTCCACTTT	CATSRYRTGSSSPLHF
TRBV6-5	.	TRBJ2-7	TRBD2	TGTGCCAGCAGTTACGGGACTAGCGACGAGCAGTACTTC	CASSYGTSDEQYF
TRBV29-1	.	TRBJ1-5	.	TGCAGCGTCCAGACAGGTCACAATCAGCCCCAGCATTTT	CSVQTGHNQPQHF
TRBV19	.	TRBJ2-6	.	TGTGCCAGTAGTATCAACCCCGGCGGGGCTGGGGCCAACGTCCTGACTTTC	CASSINPGGAGANVLTF
TRBV5-8	.	TRBJ2-5	TRBD2	TGTGCCAGCATCCCGATAGGGGCGACTAGCCCGCCAGCGGAGACCCAGTACTTC	CASIPIGATSPPAETQYF
TRBV10-3	.	TRBJ1-1	.	TGTGCCATCAGTTTACAGGGTAGCGCTGAAGCTTTCTTT	CAISLQGSAEAFF
TRBV19	once	TRBJ2-1	TRBD2	TGTGCCAGTCTAGCGGGAGATCATTATAATGAGCAGTTCTTC	CASLAGDHYNEQFF
TRBV7-2	.	TRBJ2-7	TRBD1	TGTGCCAGCAGCTTAACGAGGACAGGGAAAGTGGGGTATGGCGAGCAGTACTTC	CASSLTRTGKVGYGEQYF
TRBV19	.	TRBJ1-2	.	TGTGCCAGTAGCCAAACAGGACACGGCTACACCTTC	CASSQTGHGYTF
TRBV6-5	.	TRBJ2-3	.	TGTGCCAGCAGTTACTTTGCGGGGCCTGGGGATACGCAGTATTTT	CASSYFAGPGDTQYF
TRBV29-1	.	TRBJ2-5	.	TGCAGCTCACGGGTTGGGTACGAGACCCAGTACTTC	CSSRVGYETQYF
TRBV30	.	TRBJ2-5	.	TGTGCCTGGAGTGTAGCGGCCTCATCGGCGGAGACCCAGTACTTC	CAWSVAASSAETQYF
TRBV7-6	.	TRBJ2-3	TRBD2	TGTGCCAGCAGCGCGAGCTCGGGGGGAGATACGCAGTATTTT	CASSASSGGDTQYF
TRBV28	few	TRBJ1-2	TRBD1	TGTGCCAGCGACAGGGGCCTAGATGGCTACACCTTC	CASDRGLDGYTF
TRBV4-3	.	TRBJ2-3	TRBD2	TGCGCCAGCAGCCAAGAAGGCCATAGCGGGGCAGAAATGGGTACGCAGTATTTT	CASSQEGHSGAEMGTQYF
TRBV5-5	.	TRBJ2-1	TRBD2	TGTGCCAGCTCACTAGCGGGAGATCGGGAGCAGTTCTTC	CASSLAGDREQFF
TRBV4-2	.	TRBJ2-3	TRBD2	TGTGCCAGCAGCCAAGGAGGGGCGGGAGGTGTAGATACGCAGTATTTT	CASSQGGAGGVDTQYF
TRBV4-3	.	TRBJ1-5	TRBD1	TGCGCCAGCAGCCAAGCGGCAGGGGGCAGTCAGCCCCAGCATTTT	CASSQAAGGSQPQHF
TRBV2	.	TRBJ1-2	.	TGTGCCAGCAGTGCGTCGCAGGGAACCCATGGCTACACCTTC	CASSASQGTHGYTF
TRBV20-1	.	TRBJ2-7	TRBD1	TGCAGTGCCAGGGACAGCCCCGAGCAGTACTTC	CSARDSPEQYF
TRBV28	.	TRBJ2-3	TRBD2	TGTGCCAGCAGTCCTGGGGCTAGCGGGAGTCTTGGAGATACGCAGTATTTT	CASSPGASGSLGDTQYF
TRBV2	.	TRBJ1-2	.	TGTGCCAGCAAATGGGGGGGGCGTAAGGGCTACACCTTC	CASKWGGRKGYTF
TRBV4-1	.	TRBJ1-1	.	TGCGCCAGTGGACAGTGGAACACTGAAGCTTTCTTT	CASGQWNTEAFF
TRBV5-4	.	TRBJ1-1	.	TGTGCCAGCACCCATCCAGGGATCACTGAAGCTTTCTTT	CASTHPGITEAFF
TRBV28	.	TRBJ2-1	TRBD1	TGTGCCAGCACCAGCACAGGGGGCTTAGGCAATGAGCAGTTCTTC	CASTSTGGLGNEQFF